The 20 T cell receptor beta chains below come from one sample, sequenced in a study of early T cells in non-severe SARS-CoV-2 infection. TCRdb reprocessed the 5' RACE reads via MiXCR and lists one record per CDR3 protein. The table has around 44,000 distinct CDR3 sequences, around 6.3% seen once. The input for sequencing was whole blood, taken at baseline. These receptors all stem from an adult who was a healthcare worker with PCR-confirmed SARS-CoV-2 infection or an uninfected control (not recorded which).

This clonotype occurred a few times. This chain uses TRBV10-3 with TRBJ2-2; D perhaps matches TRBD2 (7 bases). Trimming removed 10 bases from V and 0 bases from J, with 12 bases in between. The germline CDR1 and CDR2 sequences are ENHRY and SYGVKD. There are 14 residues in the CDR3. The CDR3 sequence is CATRGGSNTGELFF. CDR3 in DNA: TGTGCCACGAGGGGGGGATCGAACACCGGGGAGCTGTTTTTT.

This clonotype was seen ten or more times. Written as DNA, the CDR3 is TGTGCCAGCAGCAAACCGGGACTAGCGGGAGCCTATGAGCAGTTCTTC. Translated, it gives CASSKPGLAGAYEQFF. The chain is built from TRBV6-6 and TRBJ2-1; 14 bases align to TRBD2. With V trimmed by 6 bases and J by 8 bases, 9 bases remained unmatched. Germline V gene lookup returns CDR1 MNHNY and CDR2 SVGAGI (reference sequence). This CDR3 is 16 amino acids long.

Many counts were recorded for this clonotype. The CDR3 coding sequence is TGCAGCGTTGAATGGCGAAGGCGTGAAGCTTTCTTT. Amino acids: CSVEWRRREAFF. The chain employs TRBV29-1 and TRBJ1-1; D is undetermined. CDR3 length: 12 residues. V lost 2 bases, J lost 7 bases, and 11 bases lay in between. Germline CDR1 reads SQVTM; CDR2 reads ANQGSEA.

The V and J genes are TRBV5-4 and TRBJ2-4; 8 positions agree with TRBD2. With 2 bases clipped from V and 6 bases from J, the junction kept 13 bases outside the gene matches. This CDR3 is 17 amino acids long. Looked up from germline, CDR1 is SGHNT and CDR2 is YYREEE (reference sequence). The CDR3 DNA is TGTGCCAGCAGCTTAAGGAGGAGCGGGAGCTGGATAAACATTCAGTACTTC. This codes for CASSLRRSGSWINIQYF. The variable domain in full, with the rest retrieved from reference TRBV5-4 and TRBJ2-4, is ETGVTQSPTHLIKTRGQQVTLRCSSQSGHNTVSWYQQALGQGPQFIFQYYREEENGRGNFPPRFSGLQFPNYSSELNVNALELDDSALYLCASSLRRSGSWINIQYFGAGTRLSVL.

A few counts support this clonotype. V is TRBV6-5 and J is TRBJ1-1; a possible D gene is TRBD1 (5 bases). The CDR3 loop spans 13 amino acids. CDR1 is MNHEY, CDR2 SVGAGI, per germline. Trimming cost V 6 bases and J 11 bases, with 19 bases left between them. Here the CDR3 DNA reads TGTGCCAGCAGCTCCCCGGGGAGGGACTGGGCTTTCTTT. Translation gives CASSSPGRDWAFF.

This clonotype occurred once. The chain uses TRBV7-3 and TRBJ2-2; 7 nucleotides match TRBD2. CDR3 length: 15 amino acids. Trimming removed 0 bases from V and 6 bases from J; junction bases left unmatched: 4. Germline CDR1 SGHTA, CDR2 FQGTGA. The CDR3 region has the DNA TGTGCCAGCAGCTTAACGGGACTAACCTCCGGGGAGCTGTTTTTT. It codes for CASSLTGLTSGELFF.

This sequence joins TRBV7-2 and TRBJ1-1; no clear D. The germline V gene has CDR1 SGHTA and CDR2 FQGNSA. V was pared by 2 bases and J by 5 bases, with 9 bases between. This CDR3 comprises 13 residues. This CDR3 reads CASSLILSTEAFF. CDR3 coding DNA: TGTGCCAGCAGCTTAATCCTCTCGACTGAAGCTTTCTTT.

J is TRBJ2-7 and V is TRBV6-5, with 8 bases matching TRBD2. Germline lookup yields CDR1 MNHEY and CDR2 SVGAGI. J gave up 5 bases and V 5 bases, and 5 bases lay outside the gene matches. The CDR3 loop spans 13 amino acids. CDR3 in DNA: TGTGCCAGCAGTCGCGGGACTAGTGACGAGCAGTACTTC. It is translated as CASSRGTSDEQYF.

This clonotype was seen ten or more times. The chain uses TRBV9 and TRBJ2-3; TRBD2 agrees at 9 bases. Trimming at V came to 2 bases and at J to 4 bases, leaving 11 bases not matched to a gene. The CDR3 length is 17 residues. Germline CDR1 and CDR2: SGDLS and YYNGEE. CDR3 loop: CASSVTPGGGAADTQYF. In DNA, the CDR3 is TGTGCCAGCAGCGTTACCCCCGGCGGGGGGGCGGCAGATACGCAGTATTTT.

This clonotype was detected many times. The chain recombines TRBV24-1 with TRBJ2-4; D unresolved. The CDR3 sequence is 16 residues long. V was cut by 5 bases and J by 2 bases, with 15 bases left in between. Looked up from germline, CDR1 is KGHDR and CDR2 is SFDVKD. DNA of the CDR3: TGTGCCACCAGTGTTTCCGAGTCCGTACCCAAAAACATTCAGTACTTC. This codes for CATSVSESVPKNIQYF.

CDR3 residues: CASSVSPGTGSEKLFF. In nucleotides, the CDR3 is TGTGCCAGCAGCGTTTCCCCCGGGACAGGGAGCGAAAAACTGTTTTTT. V usage is TRBV9 and J usage is TRBJ1-4, with TRBD1 matching 9 bases. CDR1 and CDR2 (germline): SGDLS, YYNGEE. The CDR3 runs to 16 residues. After removal of 2 bases from V and 8 bases from J, the junction contained 10 bases not matched to a gene.

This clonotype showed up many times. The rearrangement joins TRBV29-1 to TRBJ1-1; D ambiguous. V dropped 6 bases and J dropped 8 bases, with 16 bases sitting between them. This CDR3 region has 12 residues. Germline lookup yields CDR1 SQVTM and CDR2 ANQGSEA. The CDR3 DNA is TGCAGCGTCCAGGACCGTGAGATCGAAGCTTTCTTT. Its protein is CSVQDREIEAFF. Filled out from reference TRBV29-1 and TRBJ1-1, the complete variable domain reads SAVISQKPSRDICQRGTSLTIQCQVDSQVTMMFWYRQQPGQSLTLIATANQGSEATYESGFVIDKFPISRPNLTFSTLTVSNMSPEDSSIYLCSVQDREIEAFFGQGTRLTVV.

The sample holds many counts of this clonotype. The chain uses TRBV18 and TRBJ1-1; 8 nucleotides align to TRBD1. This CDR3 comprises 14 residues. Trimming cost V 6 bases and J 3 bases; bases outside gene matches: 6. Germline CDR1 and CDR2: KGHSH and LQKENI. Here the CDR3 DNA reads TGTGCCAGCTCTCGCCAGGGGGCGGACACTGAAGCTTTCTTT. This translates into CASSRQGADTEAFF.

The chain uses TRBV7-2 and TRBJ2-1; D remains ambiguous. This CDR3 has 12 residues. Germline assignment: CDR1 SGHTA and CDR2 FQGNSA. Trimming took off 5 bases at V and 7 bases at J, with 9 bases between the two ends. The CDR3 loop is CASSHPRNEQFF. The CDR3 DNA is TGTGCCAGCAGCCACCCCCGGAATGAGCAGTTCTTC.

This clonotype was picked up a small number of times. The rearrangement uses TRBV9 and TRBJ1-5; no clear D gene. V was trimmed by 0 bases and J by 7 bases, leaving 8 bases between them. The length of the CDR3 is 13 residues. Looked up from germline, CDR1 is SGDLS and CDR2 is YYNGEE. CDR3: CASSVDPAQPQHF. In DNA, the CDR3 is TGTGCCAGCAGCGTAGATCCAGCCCAGCCCCAGCATTTT.

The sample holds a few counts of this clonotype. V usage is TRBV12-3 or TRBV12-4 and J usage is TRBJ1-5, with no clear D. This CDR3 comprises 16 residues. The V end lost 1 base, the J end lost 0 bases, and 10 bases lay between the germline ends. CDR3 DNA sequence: TGTGCCAGCAGTTTAGGTTCCGACTATAGCAATCAGCCCCAGCATTTT. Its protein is CASSLGSDYSNQPQHF.

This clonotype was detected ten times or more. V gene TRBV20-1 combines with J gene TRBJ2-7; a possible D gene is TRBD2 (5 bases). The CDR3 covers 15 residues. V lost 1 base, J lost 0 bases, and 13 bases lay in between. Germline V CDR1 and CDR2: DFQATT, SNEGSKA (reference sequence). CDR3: CSARVGAGVSYEQYF. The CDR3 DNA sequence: TGCAGTGCTAGAGTAGGCGCGGGTGTCTCCTACGAGCAGTACTTC.

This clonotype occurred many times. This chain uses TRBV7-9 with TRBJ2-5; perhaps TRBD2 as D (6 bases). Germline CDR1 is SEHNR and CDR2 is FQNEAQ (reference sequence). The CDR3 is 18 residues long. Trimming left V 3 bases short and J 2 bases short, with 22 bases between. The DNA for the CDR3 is TGTGCCAGCAGCTTTAGGAAGACGTTAGCGGCCAAGCAAGAGACCCAGTACTTC. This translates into CASSFRKTLAAKQETQYF.

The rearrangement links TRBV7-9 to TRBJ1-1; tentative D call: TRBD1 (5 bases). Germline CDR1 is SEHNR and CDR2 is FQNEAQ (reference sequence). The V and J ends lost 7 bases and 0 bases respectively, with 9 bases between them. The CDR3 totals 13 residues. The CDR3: CASTPTVNTEAFF. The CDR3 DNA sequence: TGTGCCAGCACCCCGACAGTGAACACTGAAGCTTTCTTT.

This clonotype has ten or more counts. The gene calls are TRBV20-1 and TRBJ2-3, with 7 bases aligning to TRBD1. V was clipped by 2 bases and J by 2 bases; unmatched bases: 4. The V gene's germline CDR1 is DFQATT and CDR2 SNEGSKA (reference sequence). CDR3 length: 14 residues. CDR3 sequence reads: CSARPGQHTDTQYF. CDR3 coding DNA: TGCAGTGCTAGACCGGGACAGCACACAGATACGCAGTATTTT.